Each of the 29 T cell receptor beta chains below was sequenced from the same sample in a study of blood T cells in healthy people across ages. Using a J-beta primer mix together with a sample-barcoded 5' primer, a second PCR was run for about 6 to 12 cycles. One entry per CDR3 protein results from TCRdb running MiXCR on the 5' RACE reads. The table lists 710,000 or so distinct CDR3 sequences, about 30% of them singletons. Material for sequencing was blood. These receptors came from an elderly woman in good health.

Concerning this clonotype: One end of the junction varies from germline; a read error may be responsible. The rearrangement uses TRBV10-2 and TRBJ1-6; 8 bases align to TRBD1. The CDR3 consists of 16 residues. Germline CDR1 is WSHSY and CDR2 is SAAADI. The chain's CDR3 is CASSETPGQGYSPRHF. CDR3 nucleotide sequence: TGCGCCAGCAGTGAGACGCCCGGACAGGGCTATTCACCCCGCCACTTT.

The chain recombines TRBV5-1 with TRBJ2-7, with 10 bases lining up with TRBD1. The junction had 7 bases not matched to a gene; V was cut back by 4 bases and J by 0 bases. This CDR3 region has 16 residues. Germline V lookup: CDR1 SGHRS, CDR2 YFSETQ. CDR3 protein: CASSPQGQGISYEQYF. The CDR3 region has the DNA TGCGCCAGCAGCCCGCAGGGACAGGGGATCTCCTACGAGCAGTACTTC.

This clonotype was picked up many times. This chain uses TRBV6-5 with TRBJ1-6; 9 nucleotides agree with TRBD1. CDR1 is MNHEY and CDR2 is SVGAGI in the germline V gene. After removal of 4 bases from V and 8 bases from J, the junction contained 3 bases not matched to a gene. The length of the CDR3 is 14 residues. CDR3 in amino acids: CASSFTGGHSPLHF. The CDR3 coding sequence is TGTGCCAGCAGTTTCACAGGGGGCCATTCACCCCTCCACTTT.

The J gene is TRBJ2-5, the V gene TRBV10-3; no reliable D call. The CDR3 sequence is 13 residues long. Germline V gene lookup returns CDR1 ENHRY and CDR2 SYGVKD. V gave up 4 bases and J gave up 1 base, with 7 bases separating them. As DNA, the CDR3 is TGTGCCATCAGTGGGGTCGCCCAAGAGACCCAGTACTTC. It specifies CAISGVAQETQYF.

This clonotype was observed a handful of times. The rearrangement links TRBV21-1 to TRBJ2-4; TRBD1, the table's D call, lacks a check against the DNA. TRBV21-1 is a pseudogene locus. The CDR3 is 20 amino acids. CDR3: CASSKDGGDRGRPIQNIQYF. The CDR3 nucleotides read TGTGCCAGCAGCAAAGATGGTGGGGACAGGGGGCGGCCGATCCAAAACATTCAGTACTTC.

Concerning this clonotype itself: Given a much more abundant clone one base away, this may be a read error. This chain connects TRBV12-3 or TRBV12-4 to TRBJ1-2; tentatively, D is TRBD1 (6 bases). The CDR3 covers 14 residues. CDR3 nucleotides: TGTGCCAGCAGTTTTGACAGGTCTCTAGGAGGCTGCACCTTC. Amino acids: CASSFDRSLGGCTF.

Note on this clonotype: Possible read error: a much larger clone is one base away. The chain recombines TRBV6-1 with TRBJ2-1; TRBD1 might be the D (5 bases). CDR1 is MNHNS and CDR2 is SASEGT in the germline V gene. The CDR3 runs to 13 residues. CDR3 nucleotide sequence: TGTGCCAGCACCCTAAACCAGGGAAATGAGCAGGTCTTC. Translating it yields CASTLNQGNEQVF.

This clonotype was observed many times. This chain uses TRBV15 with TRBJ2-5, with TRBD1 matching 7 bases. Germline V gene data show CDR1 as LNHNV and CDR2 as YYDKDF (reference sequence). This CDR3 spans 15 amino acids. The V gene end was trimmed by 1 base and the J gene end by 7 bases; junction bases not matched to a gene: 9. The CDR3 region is CATSRAGQTEMTQYF. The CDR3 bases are TGTGCCACCAGCAGAGCGGGACAGACCGAGATGACCCAGTACTTC.

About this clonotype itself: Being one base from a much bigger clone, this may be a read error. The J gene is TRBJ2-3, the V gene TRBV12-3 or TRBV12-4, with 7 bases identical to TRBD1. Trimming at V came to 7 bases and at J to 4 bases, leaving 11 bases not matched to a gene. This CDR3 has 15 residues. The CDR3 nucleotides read TGTGCCAGCAACCACCTGACAGGGAGAGCAGATACGCAGTATTTT. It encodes CASNHLTGRADTQYF.

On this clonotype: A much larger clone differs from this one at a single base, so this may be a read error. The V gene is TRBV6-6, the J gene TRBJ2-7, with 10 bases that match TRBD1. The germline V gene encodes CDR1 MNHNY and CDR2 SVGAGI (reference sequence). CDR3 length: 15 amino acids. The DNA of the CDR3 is TGTGCCAGCAGTTACGACAGGGGGCCCTCCTACGTGCAGTACTTC. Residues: CASSYDRGPSYVQYF.

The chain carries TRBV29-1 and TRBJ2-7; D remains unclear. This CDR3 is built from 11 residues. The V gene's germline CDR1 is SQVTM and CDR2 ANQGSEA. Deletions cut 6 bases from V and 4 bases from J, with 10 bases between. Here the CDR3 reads CSVVQEYEQYF. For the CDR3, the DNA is TGCAGCGTAGTACAAGAATACGAGCAGTACTTC.

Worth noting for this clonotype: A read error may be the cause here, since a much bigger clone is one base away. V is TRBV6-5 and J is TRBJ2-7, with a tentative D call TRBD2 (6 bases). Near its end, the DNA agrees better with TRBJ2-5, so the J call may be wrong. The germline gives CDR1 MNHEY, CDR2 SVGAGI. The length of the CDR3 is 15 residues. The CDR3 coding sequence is TGTGCCAGCAGTTACCAAGGACGGGGGCAAGAGACCCAGTACTTC. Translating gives CASSYQGRGQETQYF.

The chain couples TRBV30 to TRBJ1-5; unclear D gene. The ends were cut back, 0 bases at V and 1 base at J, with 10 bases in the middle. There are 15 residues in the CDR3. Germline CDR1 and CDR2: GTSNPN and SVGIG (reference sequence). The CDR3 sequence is CAWSVMGQSNQPQHF. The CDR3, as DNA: TGTGCCTGGAGTGTAATGGGCCAGAGCAATCAGCCCCAGCATTTT.

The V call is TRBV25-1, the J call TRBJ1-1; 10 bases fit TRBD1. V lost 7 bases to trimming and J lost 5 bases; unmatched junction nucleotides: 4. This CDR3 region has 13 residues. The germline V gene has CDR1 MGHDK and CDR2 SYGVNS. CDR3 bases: TGTGCCAGCACTAGGACAGGGGGGACTGAAGCTTTCTTT. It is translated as CASTRTGGTEAFF.

CDR3 in DNA: TGTGCCAGCTCACCACCCCCGGGAAGGAATGAAAAACTGTTTTTT. Encoded protein: CASSPPPGRNEKLFF. V is TRBV18 and J is TRBJ1-4; no firm D call. V lost 0 bases and J 5 bases, leaving 10 bases between the germline ends. CDR1 and CDR2 from the germline V gene are KGHSH and LQKENI. This CDR3 is built from 15 residues.

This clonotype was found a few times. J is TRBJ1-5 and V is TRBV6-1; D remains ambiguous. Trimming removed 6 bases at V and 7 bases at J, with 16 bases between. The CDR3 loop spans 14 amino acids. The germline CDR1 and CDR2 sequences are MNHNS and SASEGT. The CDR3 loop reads CASSESGGRQPQHF. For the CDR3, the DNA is TGTGCCAGCAGCGAGTCGGGAGGGAGACAGCCCCAGCATTTT.

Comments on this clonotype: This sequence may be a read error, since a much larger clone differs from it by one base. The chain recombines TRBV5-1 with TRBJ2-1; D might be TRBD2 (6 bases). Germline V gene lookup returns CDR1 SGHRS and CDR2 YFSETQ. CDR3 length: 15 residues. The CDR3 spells CAGSLETAGYNEQFF. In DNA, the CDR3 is TGCGCCGGCAGCTTGGAGACCGCGGGATACAATGAGCAGTTCTTC.

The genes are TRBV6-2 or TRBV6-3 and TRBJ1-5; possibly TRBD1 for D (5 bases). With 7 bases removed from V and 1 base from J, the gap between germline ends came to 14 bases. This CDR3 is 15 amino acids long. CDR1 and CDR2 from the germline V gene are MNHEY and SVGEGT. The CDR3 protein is CASTWQGTSNQPQHF. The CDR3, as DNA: TGTGCCAGCACCTGGCAGGGAACAAGCAATCAGCCCCAGCATTTT.

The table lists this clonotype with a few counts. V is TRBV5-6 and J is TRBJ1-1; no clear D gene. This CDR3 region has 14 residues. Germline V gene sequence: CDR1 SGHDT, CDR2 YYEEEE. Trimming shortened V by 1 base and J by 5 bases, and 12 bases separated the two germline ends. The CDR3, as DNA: TGTGCCAGCAGCTTGATCAGGCCGGGGACTGAAGCTTTCTTT. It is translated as CASSLIRPGTEAFF.

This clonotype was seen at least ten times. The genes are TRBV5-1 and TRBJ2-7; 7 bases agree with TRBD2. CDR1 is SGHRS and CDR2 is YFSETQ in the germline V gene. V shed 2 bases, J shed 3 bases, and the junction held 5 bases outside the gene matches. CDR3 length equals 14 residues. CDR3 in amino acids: CASSLTGDYYEQYF. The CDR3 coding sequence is TGCGCCAGCAGCTTAACGGGGGACTACTACGAGCAGTACTTC.

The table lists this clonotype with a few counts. CDR3 sequence (DNA): TGTGCCAGCAATGGACAGAAAGGTCATCAGCCCCAGCATTTT. It codes for CASNGQKGHQPQHF. The chain couples TRBV6-2 or TRBV6-3 to TRBJ1-5; possible D gene TRBD1, 6 bases. Germline V gene sequence: CDR1 MNHEY, CDR2 SVGEGT. This CDR3 contains 14 residues. V lost 7 bases and J 5 bases, leaving 15 bases between the germline ends.

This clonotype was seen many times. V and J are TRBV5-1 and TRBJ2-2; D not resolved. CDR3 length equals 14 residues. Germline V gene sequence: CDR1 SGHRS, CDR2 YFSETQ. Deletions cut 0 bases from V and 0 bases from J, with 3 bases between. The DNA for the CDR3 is TGCGCCAGCAGCTTGGTCGCGAACACCGGGGAGCTGTTTTTT. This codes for CASSLVANTGELFF.

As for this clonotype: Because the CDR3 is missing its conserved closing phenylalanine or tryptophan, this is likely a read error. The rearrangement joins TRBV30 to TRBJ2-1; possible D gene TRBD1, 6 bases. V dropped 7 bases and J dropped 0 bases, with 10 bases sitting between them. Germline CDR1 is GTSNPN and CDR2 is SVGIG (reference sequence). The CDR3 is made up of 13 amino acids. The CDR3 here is CAFRGFSYNEQFL. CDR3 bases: TGTGCCTTCAGGGGTTTCTCCTACAATGAGCAGTTCCTC.

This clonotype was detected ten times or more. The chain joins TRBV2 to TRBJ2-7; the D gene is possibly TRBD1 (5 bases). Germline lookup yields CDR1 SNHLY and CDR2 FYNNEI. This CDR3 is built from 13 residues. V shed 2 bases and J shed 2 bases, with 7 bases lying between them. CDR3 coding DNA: TGTGCCAGCAGTGAAATCAGGGCCTACGAGCAGTACTTC. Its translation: CASSEIRAYEQYF.

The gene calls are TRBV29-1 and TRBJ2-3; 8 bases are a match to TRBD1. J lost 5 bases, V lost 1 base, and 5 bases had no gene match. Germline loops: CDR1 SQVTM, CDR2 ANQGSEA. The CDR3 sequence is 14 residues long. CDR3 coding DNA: TGCAGCGTTGAAGGGCAGGGGGCGAGAGATACGCAGTATTTT. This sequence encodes CSVEGQGARDTQYF.

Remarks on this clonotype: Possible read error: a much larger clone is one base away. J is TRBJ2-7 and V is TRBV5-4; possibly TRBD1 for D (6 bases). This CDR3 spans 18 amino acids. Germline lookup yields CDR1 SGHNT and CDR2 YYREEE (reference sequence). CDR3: CAGSLDSAPGHVLYEQYF. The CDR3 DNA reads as TGTGCCGGCAGCTTAGATTCCGCCCCGGGACACGTACTCTACGAGCAGTACTTC.

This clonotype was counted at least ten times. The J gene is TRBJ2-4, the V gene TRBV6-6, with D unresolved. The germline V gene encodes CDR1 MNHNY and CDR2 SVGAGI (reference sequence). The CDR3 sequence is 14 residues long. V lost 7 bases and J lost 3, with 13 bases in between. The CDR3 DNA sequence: TGTGCCAGCACCGTAGACGTGAACAAAAACATTCAGTACTTC. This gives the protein CASTVDVNKNIQYF.

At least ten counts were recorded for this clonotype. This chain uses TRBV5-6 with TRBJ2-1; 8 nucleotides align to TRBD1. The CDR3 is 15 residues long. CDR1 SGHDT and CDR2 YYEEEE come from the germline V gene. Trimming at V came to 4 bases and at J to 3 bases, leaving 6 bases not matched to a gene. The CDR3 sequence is CASSETGAGYNEQFF. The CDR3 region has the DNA TGTGCCAGCAGCGAGACAGGGGCTGGCTACAATGAGCAGTTCTTC.

The CDR3 DNA reads as TGTGCCAGCAGCTACATCAGGGGTCGTAACACTGAAGCTTTCTTT. As protein: CASSYIRGRNTEAFF. This rearrangement joins TRBV28 to TRBJ1-1; D might be TRBD1 (6 bases). The V gene's germline CDR1 is MDHEN and CDR2 SYDVKM. Trimming cost V 6 bases and J 2 bases, with 16 bases left between them. This CDR3 region has 15 residues.